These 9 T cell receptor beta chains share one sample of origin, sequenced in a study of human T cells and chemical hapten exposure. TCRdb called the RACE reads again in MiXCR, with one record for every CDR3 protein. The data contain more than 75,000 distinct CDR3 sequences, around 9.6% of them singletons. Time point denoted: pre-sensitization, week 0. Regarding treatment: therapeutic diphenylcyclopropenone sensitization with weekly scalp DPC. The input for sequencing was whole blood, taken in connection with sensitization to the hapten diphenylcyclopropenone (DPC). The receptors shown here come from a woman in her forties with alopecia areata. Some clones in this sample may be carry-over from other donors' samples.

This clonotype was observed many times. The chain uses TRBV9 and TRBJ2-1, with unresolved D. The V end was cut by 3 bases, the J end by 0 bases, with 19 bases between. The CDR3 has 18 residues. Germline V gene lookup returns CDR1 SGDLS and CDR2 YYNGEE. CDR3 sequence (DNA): TGTGCCAGCAGCGCTCCCCTACTCCGATCCAGCTCCTACAATGAGCAGTTCTTC. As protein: CASSAPLLRSSSYNEQFF.

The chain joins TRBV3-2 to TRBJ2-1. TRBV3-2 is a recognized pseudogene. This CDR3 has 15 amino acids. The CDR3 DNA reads TGTGCCAGCAGCCAAGTCTCCGGACCTTCCAATGAGCAGTTCTTC. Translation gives CASSQVSGPSNEQFF.

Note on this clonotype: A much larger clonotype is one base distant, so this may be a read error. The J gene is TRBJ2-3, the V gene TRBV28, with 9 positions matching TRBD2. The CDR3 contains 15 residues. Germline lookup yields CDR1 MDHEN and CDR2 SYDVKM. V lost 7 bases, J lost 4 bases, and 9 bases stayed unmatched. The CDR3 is CASTGAQRGADTQYF. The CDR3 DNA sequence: TGTGCCAGCACCGGGGCGCAGCGGGGGGCAGATACGCAGTATTTT.

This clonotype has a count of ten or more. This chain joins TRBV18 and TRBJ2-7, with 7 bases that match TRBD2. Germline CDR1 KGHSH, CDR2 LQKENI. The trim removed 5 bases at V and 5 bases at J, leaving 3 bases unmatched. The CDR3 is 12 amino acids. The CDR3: CASSWGGDEQYF. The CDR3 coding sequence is TGTGCCAGCTCATGGGGAGGGGACGAGCAGTACTTC.

The CDR3 DNA sequence: TGTGCCAGCAGCCTTGCGGTGGGGGGATCCCACACTGAAGCTTTCTTT. Encoded protein: CASSLAVGGSHTEAFF. The rearrangement uses TRBV7-2 and TRBJ1-1; D perhaps matches TRBD1 (5 bases). The CDR3 extends over 16 amino acids. Germline-derived CDR1 and CDR2 are SGHTA and FQGNSA. V lost 5 bases to trimming and J lost 3 bases, with 19 bases between them.

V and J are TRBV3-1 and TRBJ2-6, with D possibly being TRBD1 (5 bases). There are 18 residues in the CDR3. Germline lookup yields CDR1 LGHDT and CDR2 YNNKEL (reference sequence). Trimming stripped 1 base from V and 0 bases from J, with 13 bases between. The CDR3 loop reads CASSQVSGFGSGANVLTF. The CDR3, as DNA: TGTGCCAGCAGCCAAGTATCAGGGTTCGGCTCTGGGGCCAACGTCCTGACTTTC.

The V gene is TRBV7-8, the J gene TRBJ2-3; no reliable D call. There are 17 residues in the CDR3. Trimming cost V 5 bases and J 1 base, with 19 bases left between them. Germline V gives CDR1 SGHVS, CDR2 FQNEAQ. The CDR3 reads CASSRDGSIVRTDTQYF. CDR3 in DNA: TGTGCCAGCAGCCGTGACGGGTCAATTGTCCGCACAGATACGCAGTATTTT.

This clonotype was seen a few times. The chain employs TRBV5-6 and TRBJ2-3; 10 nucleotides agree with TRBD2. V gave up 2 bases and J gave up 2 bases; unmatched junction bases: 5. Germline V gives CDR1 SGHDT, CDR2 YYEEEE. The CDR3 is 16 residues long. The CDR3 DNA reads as TGTGCCAGCAGCTTTCTAGCGGGGGACACCACAGATACGCAGTATTTT. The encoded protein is CASSFLAGDTTDTQYF.

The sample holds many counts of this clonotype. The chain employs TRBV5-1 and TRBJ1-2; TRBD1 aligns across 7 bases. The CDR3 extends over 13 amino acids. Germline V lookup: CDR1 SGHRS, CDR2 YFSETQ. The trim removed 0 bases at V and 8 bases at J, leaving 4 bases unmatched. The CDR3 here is CASSLETTGGYTF. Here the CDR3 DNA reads TGCGCCAGCAGCTTGGAGACGACAGGGGGCTACACCTTC.